The 18 T cell receptor beta chains below were found in one sample sequenced in a study of blood T cell repertoires in COVID-19. Repertoires were generated with immunoSEQ multiplex PCR, while TCRdb's copy carries only in-frame clones and drops some. The table includes 100,000 or so clones, roughly 80% detected once. Sequenced sample: peripheral blood. Receptor source: a woman aged 80 or over with acute or convalescent COVID-19.

The chain recombines TRBV19 with TRBJ2-2; TRBD2 is a possible D gene (5 bases). V was trimmed by 6 bases and J by 5 bases, leaving 10 bases between them. The germline V gene has CDR1 LNHDA and CDR2 SQIVND (reference sequence). CDR3 size: 13 residues. CDR3 DNA: TGTGCCAGTAGAACCACTAGTACCGGGGAGCTGTTTTTT. Protein sequence: CASRTTSTGELFF.

The chain combines TRBV14 with TRBJ2-1; D perhaps matches TRBD2 (6 bases). Trimming shortened V by 4 bases and J by 3 bases, and 16 bases separated the two germline ends. Germline V gene sequence: CDR1 SGHDN, CDR2 FVKESK. This CDR3 contains 16 residues. The CDR3: CASSLPGTGFYNEQFF. The CDR3 nucleotides read TGTGCCAGCAGCCTCCCCGGGACTGGGTTCTACAATGAGCAGTTCTTC.

This clone turned up a few times. The DNA of the CDR3 is TGTGCCAGCAGCTTTACCTGGACAGGTGAAGCTTTCTTT. This encodes CASSFTWTGEAFF. This sequence joins TRBV5-4 and TRBJ1-1; the match to TRBD1 covers 7 bases. V lost 2 bases, J lost 7 bases, and 5 bases stayed unmatched. The CDR3 has 13 residues. Germline CDR1 is SGHNT and CDR2 is YYREEE (reference sequence).

The J gene is TRBJ2-3, the V gene TRBV5-1, with 7 positions matching TRBD2. Germline V gene lookup returns CDR1 SGHRS and CDR2 YFSETQ. With V trimmed by 2 bases and J by 2 bases, 2 bases remained unmatched. The CDR3 totals 14 residues. As DNA, the CDR3 is TGCGCCAGCAGCTTCGGGACTATCACAGATACGCAGTATTTT. This encodes CASSFGTITDTQYF.

This clone was detected once. The rearrangement links TRBV5-6 to TRBJ2-7; D perhaps matches TRBD1 (6 bases). V lost 4 bases, J lost 5 bases, and 16 bases lay in between. Germline V lookup: CDR1 SGHDT, CDR2 YYEEEE. The CDR3 has 14 residues. The CDR3 DNA reads as TGTGCCAGCAGCCCCAACACAGGGTCCAACGAGCAGTACTTC. This sequence encodes CASSPNTGSNEQYF.

This chain links TRBV19 with TRBJ2-7; the D gene is possibly TRBD1 (6 bases). The V end was cut by 3 bases, the J end by 5 bases, with 14 bases between. CDR1 is LNHDA and CDR2 is SQIVND in the germline V gene (reference sequence). CDR3 size: 14 residues. The CDR3 here is CASSIGQGYNEQYF. Written as DNA, the CDR3 is TGTGCCAGTAGTATCGGGCAGGGGTACAACGAGCAGTACTTC.

The chain joins TRBV10-2 to TRBJ2-7; 7 bases agree with TRBD2. Germline assignment: CDR1 WSHSY and CDR2 SAAADI. Trimming at V came to 6 bases and at J to 2 bases, leaving 10 bases not matched to a gene. The CDR3 consists of 15 residues. DNA of the CDR3: TGCGCCAGCAGGTCCACGTGGGCGGGAGCCTACGAGCAGTACTTC. This encodes CASRSTWAGAYEQYF.

This chain connects TRBV7-9 to TRBJ2-1; TRBD2 matches 13 bases. V was clipped by 5 bases and J by 2 bases; unmatched bases: 6. The germline CDR1 and CDR2 sequences are SEHNR and FQNEAQ (reference sequence). This CDR3 has 17 residues. As DNA, the CDR3 is TGTGCCAGCAGCCGATTCGGGACTAGCGGGACCTACAATGAGCAGTTCTTC. It specifies CASSRFGTSGTYNEQFF.

This chain joins TRBV14 and TRBJ2-4, with a possible D match to TRBD2 (5 bases). The CDR3 is made up of 13 amino acids. Trimming shortened V by 1 base and J by 6 bases, and 7 bases separated the two germline ends. Looked up from germline, CDR1 is SGHDN and CDR2 is FVKESK. The CDR3 sequence is CASSQVEGNIQYF. In DNA form, the CDR3 reads TGTGCCAGCAGCCAAGTTGAGGGAAACATTCAGTACTTC. The full variable domain, completed using reference TRBV14 and TRBJ2-4, is EAGVTQFPSHSVIEKGQTVTLRCDPISGHDNLYWYRRVMGKEIKFLLHFVKESKQDESGMPNNRFLAERTGGTYSTLKVQPAELEDSGVYFCASSQVEGNIQYFGAGTRLSVL.

V and J are TRBV11-2 and TRBJ2-2, with 10 positions matching TRBD1. The CDR3 totals 16 residues. With 5 bases clipped from V and 0 bases from J, the junction kept 3 bases outside the gene matches. CDR1 is SGHAT, CDR2 FQNNGV, per germline. In DNA, the CDR3 is TGTGCCAGCAGCGCCGGACAGGGGGCGAACACCGGGGAGCTGTTTTTT. Its translation is CASSAGQGANTGELFF.

This chain uses TRBV19 with TRBJ2-2; TRBD2 aligns across 12 bases. This CDR3 contains 16 residues. Unmatched junction bases numbered 1, after V lost 1 base and J lost 4 bases. Germline loops: CDR1 LNHDA, CDR2 SQIVND (reference sequence). The CDR3 loop is CASSIGLAGVTGELFF. CDR3 nucleotide sequence: TGTGCCAGTAGTATAGGACTAGCGGGAGTCACCGGGGAGCTGTTTTTT.

This clone was counted once. V gene TRBV5-1 combines with J gene TRBJ2-3; the D is unclear. Trimming removed 7 bases from V and 4 bases from J, with 7 bases in between. Germline CDR1 reads SGHRS; CDR2 reads YFSETQ. The CDR3 totals 11 residues. The CDR3 protein is CASLFADTQYF. The CDR3 region has the DNA TGCGCCAGCCTTTTTGCAGATACGCAGTATTTT.

This clone came up once. The chain employs TRBV6-6 and TRBJ1-5; TRBD1 matches at 10 bases. The CDR3 length is 12 residues. With V trimmed by 5 bases and J by 16 bases, 8 bases remained unmatched. In germline, CDR1 is MNHNY, CDR2 SVGAGI (reference sequence). The DNA for the CDR3 is TGTGCCAGCAGTGGACAGGGACAGGGGATCCATTTT. It specifies CASSGQGQGIHF.

The chain carries TRBV4-2 and TRBJ2-1; the match to TRBD2 covers 7 bases. Germline CDR1 LGHNA, CDR2 YNFKEQ. After removal of 0 bases from V and 12 bases from J, the junction contained 11 bases not matched to a gene. The CDR3 sequence is 15 residues long. The CDR3 spells CASSQDAGVTGGQFF. Written as DNA, the CDR3 is TGTGCCAGCAGCCAAGACGCGGGAGTGACTGGGGGGCAGTTCTTC.

The gene calls are TRBV5-5 and TRBJ1-4; D call uncertain. The germline V and J ends were trimmed by 1 base and 4 bases, with 11 bases remaining between them. Germline V gene lookup returns CDR1 SGHKS and CDR2 YYEKEE (reference sequence). This CDR3 has 15 amino acids. The CDR3 region is CASSLSGGFNEKLFF. CDR3 DNA sequence: TGTGCCAGCAGCTTGTCGGGAGGTTTTAATGAAAAACTGTTTTTT.

The chain uses TRBV11-3 and TRBJ2-4; tentatively, D is TRBD2 (6 bases). Trimming removed 4 bases at V and 12 bases at J, with 16 bases between. Germline CDR1 and CDR2: SGHNT and YENEEA. The CDR3 runs 13 residues. The CDR3 spells CASSSTGTRHQYF. The CDR3 DNA follows: TGTGCCAGCAGCTCGACCGGGACTCGGCATCAGTACTTC.

This chain uses TRBV7-2 with TRBJ2-5, with 12 bases matching TRBD2. The trim removed 4 bases at V and 4 bases at J, leaving 1 base unmatched. The CDR3 covers 14 residues. Germline V gene lookup returns CDR1 SGHTA and CDR2 FQGNSA. CDR3: CASSSGLAGETQYF. The CDR3 DNA follows: TGTGCCAGCAGCTCGGGACTAGCGGGAGAGACCCAGTACTTC.

J is TRBJ1-1 and V is TRBV5-4, with 7 bases identical to TRBD1. The CDR3 extends over 14 amino acids. The J segment lost 5 bases and the V segment lost 4 bases, leaving 8 bases of the junction unmatched. CDR1 and CDR2 from the germline V gene are SGHNT and YYREEE (reference sequence). Written as DNA, the CDR3 is TGTGCCAGCAGCAAACCAGGGGGTGGAACTGAAGCTTTCTTT. It specifies CASSKPGGGTEAFF.